This passage covers 12 T cell receptor beta chains from one sample sequenced in a study of cytotoxic CD8 clonotypes in ibrutinib-treated CLL. Clones were read by immunoSEQ multiplex PCR, and TCRdb kept only the in-frame ones, dropping some. Of 5,500 or so clones in the sample, 68% were seen once. Material: PBMCs, obtained before ibrutinib treatment. Every receptor here comes from a human donor with chronic lymphocytic leukemia.

V usage is TRBV19 and J usage is TRBJ1-3; D is perhaps TRBD1 (6 bases). The CDR3 spans 19 residues. Per germline, CDR1 LNHDA and CDR2 SQIVND (reference sequence). Deletions cut 3 bases from V and 0 bases from J, with 21 bases between. Written as DNA, the CDR3 is TGTGCCAGTAGTATCGGGACATCCACACGGCCCCTCTCTGGAAACACCATATATTTT. It yields the protein CASSIGTSTRPLSGNTIYF.

This clone came up once. The rearrangement joins TRBV7-3 to TRBJ2-2; D gene unclear. CDR3 length: 13 residues. Between the trimmed V and J ends, which lost 5 bases and 7 bases, there was a span of 11 bases. The germline CDR1 and CDR2 sequences are SGHTA and FQGTGA. As DNA, the CDR3 is TGTGCCAGCAGCCCGATTCGAGGCGGGGAGCTGTTTTTT. It specifies CASSPIRGGELFF. Complete variable domain (other parts from reference TRBV7-3 and TRBJ2-2): GAGVSQTPSNKVTEKGKYVELRCDPISGHTALYWYRQSLGQGPEFLIYFQGTGAADDSGLPNDRFFAVRPEGSVSTLKIQRTERGDSAVYLCASSPIRGGELFFGEGSRLTVL.

Here the CDR3 DNA reads TGCGCCAGCAGCCGACCCGGGTTCCAGGGGACAGATACGCAGTATTTT. Translated: CASSRPGFQGTDTQYF. V is TRBV5-1 and J is TRBJ2-3; possibly TRBD1 for D (6 bases). The CDR3 is 16 amino acids. In germline, CDR1 is SGHRS, CDR2 YFSETQ. V was clipped by 4 bases and J by 3 bases, with 18 bases between them. Variable domain in full (rest from reference TRBV5-1 and TRBJ2-3): KAGVTQTPRYLIKTRGQQVTLSCSPISGHRSVSWYQQTPGQGLQFLFEYFSETQRNKGNFPGRFSGRQFSNSRSEMNVSTLELGDSALYLCASSRPGFQGTDTQYFGPGTRLTVL.

This clone ranks as medium-sized. This chain joins TRBV9 and TRBJ2-1, with TRBD2 matching over 10 bases. Germline CDR1 and CDR2: SGDLS and YYNGEE. The V segment lost 3 bases and the J segment 7 bases; nucleotides outside the gene matches: 10. The CDR3 is 16 residues long. CDR3 DNA sequence: TGTGCCAGCAGCGCACTAACTAGCGGGGTTGAGAATGAGCAGTTCTTC. Protein: CASSALTSGVENEQFF.

This clone was counted between two and nine times. This rearrangement joins TRBV9 to TRBJ2-3, with a weak D call TRBD2 (6 bases). CDR1 is SGDLS, CDR2 YYNGEE, per germline. V shed 2 bases and J shed 1 base, with 14 bases lying between them. CDR3 length equals 16 residues. As DNA, the CDR3 is TGTGCCAGCAGCGTTATTCAGGGAGGTGGCACAGATACGCAGTATTTT. Translated: CASSVIQGGGTDTQYF.

The J gene is TRBJ2-7, the V gene TRBV5-8; D may match TRBD1 or TRBD2 (5 bases each). The germline V gene has CDR1 SGHTS and CDR2 YDEGEE. Trimming left V 1 base short and J 3 bases short, with 8 bases between. The CDR3 has 13 amino acids. The CDR3 spells CASSLRDDYEQYF. Here the CDR3 DNA reads TGTGCCAGCAGCTTGAGGGACGACTACGAGCAGTACTTC.

The CDR3 protein is CAISESSSSNQPQHF. Written as DNA, the CDR3 is TGTGCCATCAGTGAGTCTAGCAGTAGCAATCAGCCCCAGCATTTT. J is TRBJ1-5 and V is TRBV10-3; D gene uncertain. V lost 0 bases and J lost 0, with 6 bases in between. Germline lookup yields CDR1 ENHRY and CDR2 SYGVKD. The CDR3 totals 15 residues.

The V call is TRBV11-2, the J call TRBJ2-2, with 9 bases matching TRBD2. Germline CDR1 is SGHAT and CDR2 is FQNNGV. V was pared by 5 bases and J by 1 base, with 2 bases of the junction left unmatched. The CDR3 totals 15 residues. The CDR3, as DNA: TGTGCCAGCAGCCCACTAGCGGGGAACACCGGGGAGCTGTTTTTT. It yields the protein CASSPLAGNTGELFF.

This clone was counted once. V is TRBV21-1 and J is TRBJ2-5. TRBV21-1 has pseudogene status. The CDR3 length is 16 residues. CDR3 bases: TGTGCCAGCAGACGAAATGGCTACACTTTCTCTGAGACCCAGTACTTC. Its protein is CASRRNGYTFSETQYF.

The chain joins TRBV10-2 to TRBJ2-7; a weak D match, TRBD2 (5 bases). Germline V gives CDR1 WSHSY, CDR2 SAAADI. The CDR3 is 15 residues long. V was clipped by 6 bases and J by 1 base, with 16 bases between them. This chain's CDR3 is CASSPTLLESYEQYF. The CDR3 DNA follows: TGCGCCAGCAGCCCAACCTTACTAGAATCCTACGAGCAGTACTTC.

This clone was observed a handful of times. The V and J genes are TRBV20-1 and TRBJ1-1; D gene uncertain. V was clipped by 3 bases and J by 0 bases, with 2 bases between them. The CDR3 is made up of 11 amino acids. CDR1 is DFQATT, CDR2 SNEGSKA, per germline (reference sequence). The CDR3 spells CSARVNTEAFF. The CDR3 DNA follows: TGCAGTGCTAGGGTGAACACTGAAGCTTTCTTT.

The chain joins TRBV9 to TRBJ2-3, with 7 bases that match TRBD2. CDR1 SGDLS and CDR2 YYNGEE come from the germline V gene. This CDR3 is 13 amino acids long. Germline trimming cut 4 bases from V and 5 bases from J; bases unmatched to any gene: 4. CDR3 amino acids: CASSLWEGDTQYF. Here the CDR3 DNA reads TGTGCCAGCAGCCTTTGGGAGGGAGATACGCAGTATTTT.